This is a list of T cell receptor beta chains from one sample in a study of control samples from healthy donors and cancer patients. TCRdb keeps only in-frame clones here, not all; method: immunoSEQ multiplex PCR. The data contain about 84,000 clones, approximately 82% of them singletons. Source material: PBMCs. The origin of the receptors is a man in his 60s with head and neck cancer. The CDR3 runs from the conserved cysteine through the conserved F or W. Fields, in order: V gene, clone size, D gene, J gene, CDR3 protein, CDR3 DNA. The D gene is left open where the match is weak. Clone size appears in some rows only: once, few, many, or a class for an expanded clone.

TRBV5-1,NA,TRBD2,TRBJ2-7,CASSFNSGTSGRGNSYEQYF,TGCGCCAGCAGCTTCAACTCCGGGACTAGCGGGAGGGGGAACTCCTACGAGCAGTACTTC
TRBV19,NA,NA,TRBJ2-7,CASSLRGPYEQYF,TGTGCCAGTAGTCTCCGAGGACCATACGAGCAGTACTTC
TRBV7-2,NA,NA,TRBJ2-1,CASSLSGDSHNEQFF,TGTGCCAGCAGCCTTAGTGGGGACTCACACAATGAGCAGTTCTTC
TRBV4-1,NA,TRBD1,TRBJ2-7,CASSPGDRGWGEQYF,TGCGCCAGCAGCCCCGGGGACAGGGGATGGGGAGAGCAGTACTTC
TRBV28,NA,NA,TRBJ1-2,CASSLPGYGYTF,TGTGCCAGCAGTTTACCAGGCTATGGCTACACCTTC
TRBV27,NA,NA,TRBJ2-6,CASRGNRAGANVLTF,TGTGCCAGCAGGGGAAACAGGGCTGGGGCCAACGTCCTGACTTTC
TRBV5-1,NA,TRBD2,TRBJ2-3,CASSLGALAASTDTQYF,TGCGCCAGCAGCTTAGGGGCACTAGCGGCTAGCACAGATACGCAGTATTTT
TRBV5-1,NA,TRBD1,TRBJ1-3,CASTRTGGFSGNTIYF,TGCGCCAGCACTAGGACAGGGGGTTTCTCTGGAAACACCATATATTTT
TRBV5-1,NA,NA,TRBJ1-2,CASSLDTGNAGYTF,TGCGCCAGCAGCTTAGACACAGGGAATGCTGGCTACACCTTC
TRBV6-5,once,NA,TRBJ2-3,CASSPAGGTDTQYF,TGTGCCAGCAGCCCCGCGGGTGGCACAGATACGCAGTATTTT
TRBV19,NA,TRBD2,TRBJ2-1,CASTSLAGGNNEQFF,TGTGCCAGTACCTCACTAGCGGGAGGGAACAATGAGCAGTTCTTC
TRBV10-3,NA,NA,TRBJ1-2,CAASGAVNGYTF,TGTGCCGCCTCCGGTGCCGTCAATGGCTACACCTTC
TRBV28,NA,NA,TRBJ2-1,CASTRVANEQFF,TGTGCCAGCACACGGGTAGCCAATGAGCAGTTCTTC
TRBV14,NA,TRBD1,TRBJ2-3,CASSQDRRTGQYF,TGTGCCAGCAGCCAAGATCGTCGGACAGGGCAGTATTTT
TRBV6-5,once,NA,TRBJ2-3,CASSTGLSNTQYF,TGTGCCAGCAGTACAGGACTTTCTAATACGCAGTATTTT
TRBV5-8,NA,NA,TRBJ2-7,CASSLAAPYEQYF,TGTGCCAGCAGCTTGGCCGCCCCCTACGAGCAGTACTTC
TRBV4-1,once,TRBD2,TRBJ2-1,CASSASGGAYNEQFF,TGCGCCAGCAGCGCCAGCGGGGGCGCCTACAATGAGCAGTTCTTC
TRBV28,NA,NA,TRBJ2-5,CASSLRIPGTQYF,TGTGCCAGCAGTTTACGGATCCCCGGGACCCAGTACTTC
TRBV28,NA,NA,TRBJ2-7,CASSPYYEQYF,TGTGCCAGCAGCCCCTACTACGAGCAGTACTTC
TRBV12-3/TRBV12-4,NA,NA,TRBJ2-3,CASSNSGTDTQYF,TGTGCCAGCTCCAACTCAGGGACAGATACGCAGTATTTT
TRBV7-9,once,NA,TRBJ2-7,CASSFPPGPFYEQYF,TGTGCCAGCAGCTTCCCTCCGGGACCCTTCTACGAGCAGTACTTC
TRBV19,NA,NA,TRBJ1-3,CASSTAFSGNTIYF,TGTGCCAGTAGCACAGCGTTCTCTGGAAACACCATATATTTT
TRBV12-3/TRBV12-4,NA,NA,TRBJ1-4,CASSLWRAEKLFF,TGTGCCAGCAGTTTATGGAGGGCGGAAAAACTGTTTTTT
TRBV3-1/TRBV3-2,NA,NA,TRBJ1-6,CASSPGPNSPLHF,TGTGCCAGCAGCCCGGGACCCAATTCACCCCTCCACTTT
TRBV11-2,few,TRBD2,TRBJ2-1,CASSRGTSGHNEQFF,TGTGCCAGCAGCCGAGGGACTAGCGGGCACAATGAGCAGTTCTTC
TRBV27,NA,TRBD2,TRBJ2-7,CASGLAGREQYF,TGTGCCTCGGGACTAGCGGGAAGGGAGCAGTACTTC
TRBV19,NA,NA,TRBJ2-2,CASSIQGLNTGELFF,TGTGCCAGTAGTATACAGGGATTGAACACCGGGGAGCTGTTTTTT
TRBV6-1,NA,NA,TRBJ2-7,CASSEVEGPSYEQYF,TGTGCCAGCAGTGAAGTGGAGGGTCCCTCCTACGAGCAGTACTTC
TRBV10-3,NA,NA,TRBJ1-6,CAITLDPSYSPLHF,TGTGCCATCACCCTAGACCCGTCCTATTCACCCCTCCACTTT